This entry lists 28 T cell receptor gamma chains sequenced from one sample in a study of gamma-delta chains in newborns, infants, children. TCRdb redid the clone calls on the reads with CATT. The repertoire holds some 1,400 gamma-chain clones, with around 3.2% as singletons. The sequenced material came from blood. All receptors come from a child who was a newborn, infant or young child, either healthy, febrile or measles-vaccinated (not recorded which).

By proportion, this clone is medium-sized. CDR3 nucleotide sequence: TGTGCCTTGTGGGAGGAAGGTCAGTTGGGCAAAAAAATCAAGGTATTT. Protein: CALWEEGQLGKKIKVF. The chain is built from TRGV9 and TRGJP. V lost 2 bases and J lost 8; bases outside the gene matches: 6. The germline gives CDR1 GITISATS, CDR2 ISYDGTV (reference sequence). This CDR3 is built from 16 residues.

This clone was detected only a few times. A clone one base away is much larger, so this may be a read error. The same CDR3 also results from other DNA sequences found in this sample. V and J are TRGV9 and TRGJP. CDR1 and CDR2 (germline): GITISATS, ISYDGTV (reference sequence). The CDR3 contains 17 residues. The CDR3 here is CALWLEWAELGKKIKVF. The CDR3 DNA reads TGTGCCCTGTGGTTGGAGTGGGCAGAGTTGGGCAAAAAAATCAAGGTATTT.

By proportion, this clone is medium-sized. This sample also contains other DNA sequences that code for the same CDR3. The DNA for the CDR3 is TGTGCCACCTGGGATGGGACGAATTATTATAAGAAACTCTTT. Its protein product is CATWDGTNYYKKLF. The V call is TRGV4, the J call TRGJ1 or TRGJ2. This CDR3 is built from 14 residues. The germline gives CDR1 EGSTGY, CDR2 YDSYTSSV. After removal of 0 bases from V and 0 bases from J, the junction contained 2 bases not matched to a gene.

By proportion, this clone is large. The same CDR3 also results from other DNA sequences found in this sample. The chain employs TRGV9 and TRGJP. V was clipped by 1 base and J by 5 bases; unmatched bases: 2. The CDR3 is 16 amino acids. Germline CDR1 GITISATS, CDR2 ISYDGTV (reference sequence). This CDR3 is CALWEVKELGKKIKVF. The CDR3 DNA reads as TGTGCCTTGTGGGAGGTAAAAGAGTTGGGCAAAAAAATCAAGGTATTT.

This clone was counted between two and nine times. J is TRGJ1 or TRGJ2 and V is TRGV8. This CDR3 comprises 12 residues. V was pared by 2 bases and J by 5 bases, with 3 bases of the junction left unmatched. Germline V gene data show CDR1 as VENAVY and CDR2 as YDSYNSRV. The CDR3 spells CATWDTNYKKLF. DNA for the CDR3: TGTGCCACCTGGGATACAAATTATAAGAAACTCTTT.

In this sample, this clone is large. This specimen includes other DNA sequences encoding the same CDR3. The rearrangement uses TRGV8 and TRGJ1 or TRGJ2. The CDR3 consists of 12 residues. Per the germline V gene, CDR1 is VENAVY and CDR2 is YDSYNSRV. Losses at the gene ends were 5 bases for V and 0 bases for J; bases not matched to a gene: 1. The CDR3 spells CATWVNYYKKLF. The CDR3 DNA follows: TGTGCCACCTGGGTGAATTATTATAAGAAACTCTTT.

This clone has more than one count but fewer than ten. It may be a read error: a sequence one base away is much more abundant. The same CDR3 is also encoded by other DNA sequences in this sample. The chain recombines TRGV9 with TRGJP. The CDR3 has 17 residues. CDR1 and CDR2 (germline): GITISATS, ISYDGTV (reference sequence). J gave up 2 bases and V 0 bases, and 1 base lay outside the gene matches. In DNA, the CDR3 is TGTGCCTTGTGGGAGGTGAGGCAAGAGTTGGGCAAAAAAATCAAGGTATTT. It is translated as CALWEVRQELGKKIKVF.

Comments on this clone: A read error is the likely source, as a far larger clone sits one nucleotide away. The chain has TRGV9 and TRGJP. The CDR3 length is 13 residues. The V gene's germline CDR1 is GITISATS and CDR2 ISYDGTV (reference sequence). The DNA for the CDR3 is TGTGCCTCGTGGGAGTTGGGCAAAAAAATCAAGGTATTT. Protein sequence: CASWELGKKIKVF.

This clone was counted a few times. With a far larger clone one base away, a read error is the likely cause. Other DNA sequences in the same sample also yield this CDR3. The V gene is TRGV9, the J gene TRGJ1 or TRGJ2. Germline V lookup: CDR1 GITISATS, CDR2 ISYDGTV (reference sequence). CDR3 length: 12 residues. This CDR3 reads CALWEVQGKKLF. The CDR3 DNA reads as TGTGCCTTGTGGGAGGTGCAGGGTAAGAAACTCTTC.

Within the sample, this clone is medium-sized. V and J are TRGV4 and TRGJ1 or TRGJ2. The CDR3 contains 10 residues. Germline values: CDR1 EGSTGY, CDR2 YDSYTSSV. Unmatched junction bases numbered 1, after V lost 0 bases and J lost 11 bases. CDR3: CATWDGEKLF. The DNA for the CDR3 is TGTGCCACCTGGGATGGGGAGAAACTCTTT.

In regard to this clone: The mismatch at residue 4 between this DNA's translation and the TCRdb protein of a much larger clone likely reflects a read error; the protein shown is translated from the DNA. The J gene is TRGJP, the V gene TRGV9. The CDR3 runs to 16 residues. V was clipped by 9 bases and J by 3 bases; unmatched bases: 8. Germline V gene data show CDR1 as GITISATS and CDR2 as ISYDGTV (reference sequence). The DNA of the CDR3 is TGTGCCTTGGGGGCTCCGCAAGAGTTGGGCAAAAAAATCAAGGTATTT. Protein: CALGAPQELGKKIKVF.

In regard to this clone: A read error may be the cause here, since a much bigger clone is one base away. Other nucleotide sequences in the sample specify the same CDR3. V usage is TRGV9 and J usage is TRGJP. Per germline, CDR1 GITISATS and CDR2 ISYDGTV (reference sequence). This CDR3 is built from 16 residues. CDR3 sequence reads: CALWALGELGKKIKVF. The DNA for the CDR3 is TGCGCCTTGTGGGCCTTAGGGGAGTTGGGCAAAAAAATCAAGGTATTT.

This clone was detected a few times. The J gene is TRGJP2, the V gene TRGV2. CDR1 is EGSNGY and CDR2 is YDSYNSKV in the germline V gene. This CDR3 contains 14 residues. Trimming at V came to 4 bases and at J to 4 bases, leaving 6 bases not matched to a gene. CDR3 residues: CATWDPDSDWIKTF. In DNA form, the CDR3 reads TGTGCCACCTGGGATCCCGATAGTGATTGGATCAAGACGTTT.

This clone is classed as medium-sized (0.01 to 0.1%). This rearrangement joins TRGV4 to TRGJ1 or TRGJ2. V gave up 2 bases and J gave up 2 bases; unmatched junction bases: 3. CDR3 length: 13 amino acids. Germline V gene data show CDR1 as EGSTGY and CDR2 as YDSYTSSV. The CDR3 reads CATWDAYYYKKLF. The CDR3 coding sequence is TGTGCCACCTGGGATGCCTATTATTATAAGAAACTCTTT.

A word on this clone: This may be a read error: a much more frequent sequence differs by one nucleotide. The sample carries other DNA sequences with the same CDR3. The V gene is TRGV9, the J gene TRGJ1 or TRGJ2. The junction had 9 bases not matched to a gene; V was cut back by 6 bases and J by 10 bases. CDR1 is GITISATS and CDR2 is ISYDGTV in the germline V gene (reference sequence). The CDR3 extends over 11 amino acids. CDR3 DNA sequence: TGTGCCTTGTGGTCTGCTGGGAAGAAACTCTTT. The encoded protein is CALWSAGKKLF.

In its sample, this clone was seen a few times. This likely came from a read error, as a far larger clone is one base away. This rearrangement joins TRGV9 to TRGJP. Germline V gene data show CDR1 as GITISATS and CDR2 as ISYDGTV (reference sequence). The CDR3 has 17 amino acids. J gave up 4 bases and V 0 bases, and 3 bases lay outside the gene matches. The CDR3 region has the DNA TGTGCCTTGTGGGAGGTGTACCAAGAGTTGGGCAAAAAAATCAAGGTATTT. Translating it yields CALWEVYQELGKKIKVF.

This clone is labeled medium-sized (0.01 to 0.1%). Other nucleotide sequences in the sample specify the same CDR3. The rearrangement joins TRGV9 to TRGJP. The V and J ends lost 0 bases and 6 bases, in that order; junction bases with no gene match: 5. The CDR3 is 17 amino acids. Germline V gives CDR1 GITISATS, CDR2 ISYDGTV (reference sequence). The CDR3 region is CALWEVRGELGKKIKVF. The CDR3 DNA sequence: TGTGCCTTGTGGGAGGTGCGGGGAGAGTTGGGCAAAAAAATCAAGGTATTT.

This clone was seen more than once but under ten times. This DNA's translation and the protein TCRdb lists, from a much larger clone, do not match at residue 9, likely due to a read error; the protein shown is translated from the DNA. The CDR3 is CALWEVREVGKKIKVF. In nucleotides, the CDR3 is TGTGCCTTGTGGGAGGTGCGAGAGGTGGGCAAAAAAATAAAGGTATTT. The chain combines TRGV9 with TRGJP. Looked up from germline, CDR1 is GITISATS and CDR2 is ISYDGTV (reference sequence). The CDR3 totals 16 residues.

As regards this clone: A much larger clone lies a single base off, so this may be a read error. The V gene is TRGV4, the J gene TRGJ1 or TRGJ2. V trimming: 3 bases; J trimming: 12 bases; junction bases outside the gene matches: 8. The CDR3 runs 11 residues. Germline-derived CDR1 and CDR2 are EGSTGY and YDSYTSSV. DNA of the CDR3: TGTGCCACCTGGGATAGCCACGGGAAACTCTTT. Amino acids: CATWDSHGKLF.

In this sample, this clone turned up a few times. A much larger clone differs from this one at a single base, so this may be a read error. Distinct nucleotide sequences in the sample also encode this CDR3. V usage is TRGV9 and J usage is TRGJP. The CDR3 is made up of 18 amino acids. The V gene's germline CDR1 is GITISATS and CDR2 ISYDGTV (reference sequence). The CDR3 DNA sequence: TGTGCCTTGTGGGAGGTGCAGGTATTGAAGTTGGGCAAAAAGATCAAGGTATTT. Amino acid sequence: CALWEVQVLKLGKKIKVF.

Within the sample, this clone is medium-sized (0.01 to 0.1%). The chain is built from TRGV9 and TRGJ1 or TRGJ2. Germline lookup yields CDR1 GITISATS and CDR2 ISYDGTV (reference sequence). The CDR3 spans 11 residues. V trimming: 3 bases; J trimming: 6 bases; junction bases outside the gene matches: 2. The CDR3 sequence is CALWETYKKLF. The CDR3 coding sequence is TGTGCCTTGTGGGAGACTTATAAGAAACTCTTT.

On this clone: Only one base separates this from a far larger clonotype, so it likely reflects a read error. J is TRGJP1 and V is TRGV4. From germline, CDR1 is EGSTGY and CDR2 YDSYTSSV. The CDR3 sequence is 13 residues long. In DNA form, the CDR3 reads TGTGCCACCTGGGATACCACCGGTTGGTTCAAGATATTT. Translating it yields CATWDTTGWFKIF.

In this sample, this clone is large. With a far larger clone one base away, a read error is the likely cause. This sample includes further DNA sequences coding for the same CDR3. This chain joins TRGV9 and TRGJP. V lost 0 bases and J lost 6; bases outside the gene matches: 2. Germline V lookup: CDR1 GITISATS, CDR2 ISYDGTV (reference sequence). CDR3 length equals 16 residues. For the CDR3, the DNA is TGTGCCTTGTGGGAGGTGCCAGAGTTGGGCAAAAAAATCAAGGTATTT. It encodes CALWEVPELGKKIKVF.

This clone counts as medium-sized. CDR3: CATCYYKKLF. CDR3 DNA: TGTGCCACCTGTTATTATAAGAAACTCTTT. V gene TRGV2 combines with J gene TRGJ1 or TRGJ2. Germline V gene sequence: CDR1 EGSNGY, CDR2 YDSYNSKV. This CDR3 comprises 10 residues. After removal of 7 bases from V and 3 bases from J, the junction contained 0 bases not matched to a gene.

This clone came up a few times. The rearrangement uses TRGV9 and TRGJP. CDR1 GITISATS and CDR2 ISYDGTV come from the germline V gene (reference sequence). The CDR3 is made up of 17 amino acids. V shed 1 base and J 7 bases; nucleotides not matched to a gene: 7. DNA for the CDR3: TGTGCCTTGTGGGAGGTAGTAGCGGAGTTGGGCAAAAAAATCAAGGTATTT. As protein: CALWEVVAELGKKIKVF.

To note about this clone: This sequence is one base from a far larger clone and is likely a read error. CDR3 DNA: TGTGCCTTGTGGGAGGACCCACAAGAGTTGGGCGAAAAAATCAAGGTATTT. Translation gives CALWEDPQELGEKIKVF. This sequence joins TRGV9 and TRGJP. The CDR3 totals 17 residues. CDR1 is GITISATS, CDR2 ISYDGTV, per germline (reference sequence).

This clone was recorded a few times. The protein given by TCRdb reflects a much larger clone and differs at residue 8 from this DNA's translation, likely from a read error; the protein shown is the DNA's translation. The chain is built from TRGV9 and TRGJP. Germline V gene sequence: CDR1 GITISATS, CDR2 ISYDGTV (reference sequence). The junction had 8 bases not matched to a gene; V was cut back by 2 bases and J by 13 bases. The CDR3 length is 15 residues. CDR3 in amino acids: CALWEGFFGKKIKVF. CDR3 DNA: TGTGCCTTGTGGGAGGGGTTTTTTGGCAAAAAAATCAAGGTATTT.

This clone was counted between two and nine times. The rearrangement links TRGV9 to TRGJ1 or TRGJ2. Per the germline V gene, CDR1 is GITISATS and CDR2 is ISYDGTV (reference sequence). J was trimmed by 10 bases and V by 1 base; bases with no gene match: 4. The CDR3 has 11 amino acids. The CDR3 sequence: CALWEVDKKLF. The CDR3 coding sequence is TGTGCCTTGTGGGAGGTAGACAAGAAACTCTTT.